A single T cell receptor beta chain is shown here with its context. V was pared by 4 bases and J by 4 bases, with 13 bases of the junction left unmatched. From germline, CDR1 is SGDLS and CDR2 YYNGEE. The CDR3 runs to 19 residues. The data belong to a study of blood T cells in healthy people across ages. A sample-barcoded 5' primer and a J-beta primer mix were used in a second PCR of roughly 7 to 11 cycles. TCRdb redid the calling of the 5' RACE reads with MiXCR, one entry per CDR3 protein. The table lists fewer than 2 million distinct CDR3 sequences, about 39% of them singletons, with 20% to 25% in the top ten.

This receptor was obtained from a human donor in good health. The V gene is TRBV9, the J gene TRBJ2-5, with TRBD2 identical over 16 bases. The sample taken for sequencing was blood. The CDR3 protein is CASSLGLAGGPNPGETQYF. The CDR3 bases are TGTGCCAGCAGCTTGGGACTAGCGGGGGGGCCGAATCCAGGAGAGACCCAGTACTTC.